This is a list of T cell receptor beta chains from one sample in a study of blood T cell repertoires in COVID-19. TCRdb's copy holds only in-frame clones and misses some; the assay was immunoSEQ multiplex PCR. The sample comprises fewer than 350,000 clones, more than 80% of which are singletons, and about 7% rests with the top ten. The sample comprised peripheral blood. The receptors were sampled from a woman between 25 and 40 years old with COVID-19, enrolled during active disease. The CDR3 runs from the conserved cysteine through the conserved F or W. Size values are once, few and many counts, or a class for expanded clones, and some rows have none.

>.|TRBJ2-7|TRBV11-2|15
CASSTSSGPLYEQYF
>.|TRBJ1-1|TRBV6-6|13
CASTPTGGTEAFF
>.|TRBJ1-1|TRBV10-1|13
CASSPTGVPEAFF
>.|TRBJ2-2|TRBV3-1/TRBV3-2|17
CASSHIGHGIVTGELFF
>.|TRBJ2-2|TRBV24-1|17
CATSDSPGQGNTGELFF
>.|TRBJ2-7|TRBV6-2/TRBV6-3|13
CASSYSGLAGFVF
>.|TRBJ2-5|TRBV5-1|15
CASSPYRGAEETQYF
>.|TRBJ1-3|TRBV12-3/TRBV12-4|13
CASSRRDTNTIYF
>.|TRBJ2-1|TRBV5-6|15
CASSGTGGRLGRQFF
>once|TRBJ2-4|TRBV11-2|14
CASSFTTAGNIQYF
>few|TRBJ1-6|TRBV6-5|15
CASTYGTNTNSPLHF
>.|TRBJ1-6|TRBV5-4|15
CASSPTGGGDSPLHF
>few|TRBJ1-1|TRBV5-4|16
CASSVTQGARDTEAFF
>.|TRBJ1-1|TRBV30|13
CAWKRQGDTEAFF
>.|TRBJ2-1|TRBV19|15
CASTHGGTGLNEQFF
>many|TRBJ2-7|TRBV21-1|15
CASSPSRRATYEQYF
>once|TRBJ2-5|TRBV7-2|15
CASSLLAEGAETQYF
>.|TRBJ1-4|TRBV6-5|12
CASRGGVEKLFF
>.|TRBJ2-7|TRBV5-1|15
CASRAAGTYTYEQYF
>.|TRBJ1-2|TRBV19|13
CASSIAQGDGYTF
>.|TRBJ1-5|TRBV15|14
CATSRGSVIQPQHF
>.|TRBJ2-5|TRBV28|18
CASSPSGLAGEMRETQYF
>.|TRBJ2-7|TRBV27|14
CASSPVDRTYEQYF
>.|TRBJ1-3|TRBV6-5|15
CASIKPMSSGNTIYF
>.|TRBJ1-1|TRBV5-1|16
CASSLAGGQGATEAFF
>.|TRBJ1-3|TRBV28|14
CASRGTGDGNTIYF
>.|TRBJ2-2|TRBV7-9|16
CASSSRDRPAPGELFF